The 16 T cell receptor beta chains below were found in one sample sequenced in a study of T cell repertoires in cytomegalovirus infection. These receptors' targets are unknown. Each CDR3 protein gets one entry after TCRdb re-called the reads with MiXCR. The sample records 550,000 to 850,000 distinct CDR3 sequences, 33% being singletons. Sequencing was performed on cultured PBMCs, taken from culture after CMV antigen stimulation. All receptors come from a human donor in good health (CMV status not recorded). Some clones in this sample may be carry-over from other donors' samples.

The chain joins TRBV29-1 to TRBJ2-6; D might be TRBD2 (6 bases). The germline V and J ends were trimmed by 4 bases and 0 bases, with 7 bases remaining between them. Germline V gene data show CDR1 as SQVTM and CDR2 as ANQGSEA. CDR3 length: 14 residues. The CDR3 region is CSVVGGSGANVLTF. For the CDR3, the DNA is TGCAGCGTTGTCGGGGGCTCTGGGGCCAACGTCCTGACTTTC.

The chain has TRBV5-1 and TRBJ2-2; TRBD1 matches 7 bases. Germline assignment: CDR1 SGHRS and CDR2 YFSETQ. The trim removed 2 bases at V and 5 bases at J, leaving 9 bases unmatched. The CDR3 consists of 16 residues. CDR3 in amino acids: CASSFQPGQTTGELFF. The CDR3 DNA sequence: TGCGCCAGCAGCTTTCAGCCGGGACAGACAACCGGGGAGCTGTTTTTT.

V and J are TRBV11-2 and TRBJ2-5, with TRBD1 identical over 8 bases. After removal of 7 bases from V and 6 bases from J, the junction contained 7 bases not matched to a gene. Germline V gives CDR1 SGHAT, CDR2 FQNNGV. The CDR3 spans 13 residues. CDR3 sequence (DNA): TGTGCCAGCACCCAAGGACAGGGACAGACCCAGTACTTC. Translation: CASTQGQGQTQYF.

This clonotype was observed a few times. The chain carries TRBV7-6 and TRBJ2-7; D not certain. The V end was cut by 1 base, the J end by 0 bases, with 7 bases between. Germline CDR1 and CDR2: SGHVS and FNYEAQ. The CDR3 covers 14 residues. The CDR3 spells CASSLGDDSYEQYF. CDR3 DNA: TGTGCCAGCAGCTTAGGGGATGACTCCTACGAGCAGTACTTC.

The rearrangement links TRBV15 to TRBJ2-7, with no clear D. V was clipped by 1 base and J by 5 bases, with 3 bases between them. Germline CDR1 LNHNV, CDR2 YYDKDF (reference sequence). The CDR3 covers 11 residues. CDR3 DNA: TGTGCCACCAGCAGAGCTAACGAGCAGTACTTC. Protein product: CATSRANEQYF.

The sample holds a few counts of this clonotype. The CDR3 loop reads CASSAGTGKSGYTF. As DNA, the CDR3 is TGTGCCAGCAGCGCGGGGACAGGGAAGTCTGGCTACACCTTC. V and J are TRBV7-9 and TRBJ1-2; 9 nucleotides match TRBD1. The ends lost 5 bases at V and 7 bases at J; junction bases unmatched: 8. Germline loops: CDR1 SEHNR, CDR2 FQNEAQ (reference sequence). This CDR3 comprises 14 residues.

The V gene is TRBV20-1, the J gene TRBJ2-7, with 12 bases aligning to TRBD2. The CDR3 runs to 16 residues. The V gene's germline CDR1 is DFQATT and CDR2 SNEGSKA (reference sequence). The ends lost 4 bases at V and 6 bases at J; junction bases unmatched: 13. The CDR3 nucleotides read TGCAGTGCTATTAACAAAAGGACTAGCGGGAAAGGCGAGCAGTACTTC. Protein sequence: CSAINKRTSGKGEQYF.

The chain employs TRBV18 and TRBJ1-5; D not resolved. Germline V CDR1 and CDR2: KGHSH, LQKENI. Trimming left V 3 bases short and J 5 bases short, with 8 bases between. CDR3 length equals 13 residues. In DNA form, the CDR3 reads TGTGCCAGCTCACCTGACCAGTATCAGCCCCAGCATTTT. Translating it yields CASSPDQYQPQHF.

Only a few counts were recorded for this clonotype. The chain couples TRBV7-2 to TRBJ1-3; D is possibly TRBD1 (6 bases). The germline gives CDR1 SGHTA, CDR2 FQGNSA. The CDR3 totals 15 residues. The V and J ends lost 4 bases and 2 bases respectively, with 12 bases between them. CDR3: CASSYRVIPGNTIYF. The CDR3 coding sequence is TGTGCCAGCAGCTACAGGGTGATCCCTGGAAACACCATATATTTT.

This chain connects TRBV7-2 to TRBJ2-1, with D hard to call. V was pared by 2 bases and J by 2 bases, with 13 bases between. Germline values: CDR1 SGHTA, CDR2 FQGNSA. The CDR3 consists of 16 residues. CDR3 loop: CASSLSSLGPYNEQFF. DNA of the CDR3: TGTGCCAGCAGCTTATCGTCGTTGGGTCCCTACAATGAGCAGTTCTTC.

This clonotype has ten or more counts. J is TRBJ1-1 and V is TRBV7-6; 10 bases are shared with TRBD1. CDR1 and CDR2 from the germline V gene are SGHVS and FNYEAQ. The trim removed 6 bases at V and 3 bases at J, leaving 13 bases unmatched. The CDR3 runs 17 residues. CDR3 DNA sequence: TGTGCCAGCAGACCCGACAGGGGGCGGTTTAGGGACACTGAAGCTTTCTTT. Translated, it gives CASRPDRGRFRDTEAFF.

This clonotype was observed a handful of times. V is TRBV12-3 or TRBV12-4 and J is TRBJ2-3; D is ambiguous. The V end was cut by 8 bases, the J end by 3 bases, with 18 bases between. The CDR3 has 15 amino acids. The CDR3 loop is CASSSLGVGTDTQYF. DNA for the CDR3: TGTGCCAGCTCTTCGCTTGGGGTGGGGACAGATACGCAGTATTTT.

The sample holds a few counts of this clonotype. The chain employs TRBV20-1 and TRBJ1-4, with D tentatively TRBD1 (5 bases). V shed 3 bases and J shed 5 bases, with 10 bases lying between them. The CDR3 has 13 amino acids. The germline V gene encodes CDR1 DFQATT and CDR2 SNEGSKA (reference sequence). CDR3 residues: CSASEGLNEKLFF. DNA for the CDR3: TGCAGTGCTAGTGAGGGGTTAAATGAAAAACTGTTTTTT.

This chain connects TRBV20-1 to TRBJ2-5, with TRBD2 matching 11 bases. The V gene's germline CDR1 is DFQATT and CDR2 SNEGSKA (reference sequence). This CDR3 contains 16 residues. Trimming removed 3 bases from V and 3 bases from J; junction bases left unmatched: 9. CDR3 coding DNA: TGCAGTGCTAGGGGGGCTAGCGGGGGGTTTGAAGAGACCCAGTACTTC. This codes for CSARGASGGFEETQYF.

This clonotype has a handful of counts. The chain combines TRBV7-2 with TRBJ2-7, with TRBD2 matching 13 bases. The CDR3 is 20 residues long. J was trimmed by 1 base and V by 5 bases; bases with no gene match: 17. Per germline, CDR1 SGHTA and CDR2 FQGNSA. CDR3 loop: CASSITVGLAGFRLSYEQYF. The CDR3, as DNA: TGTGCCAGCAGCATAACAGTGGGACTAGCGGGATTTCGTTTGTCCTACGAGCAGTACTTC.

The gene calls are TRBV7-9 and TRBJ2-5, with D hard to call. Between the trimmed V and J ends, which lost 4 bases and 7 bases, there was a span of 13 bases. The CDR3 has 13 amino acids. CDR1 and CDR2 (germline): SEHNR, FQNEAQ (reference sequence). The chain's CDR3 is CASSSLERGTQYF. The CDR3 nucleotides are TGTGCCAGCAGCTCCTTAGAACGCGGGACCCAGTACTTC.